The clone carrying this T cell receptor beta chain was counted ten times or more. Its antigen is currently unknown. The data stem from a study of T cells in Graves' hyperthyroidism and ophthalmopathy. Trimming removed 6 bases at V and 0 bases at J, with 9 bases between. There are 14 residues in the CDR3. Germline values: CDR1 MNHEY, CDR2 SMNVEV (reference sequence). RNA transcripts provided the source from which TCR beta CDR3 regions were amplified. In the first-round RT-PCR of the TCR CDR3, the HTBI primer set was used. MiXCR, applied by TCRdb to the multiplex PCR reads, yields one record per CDR3 protein. The sample has approximately 400,000 distinct CDR3 sequences; roughly 13% are singletons. Overall study findings and caveats: A model built on 13 V-J features separated ophthalmopathy from stable hyperthyroidism. Within blood appeared most thyroid clonotypes that had expanded above 0.001.

Hyperthyroidism, newly diagnosed and lasting under 2 months, affected patients aged 18 to 65. Sequenced: blood. The chain carries TRBV27 and TRBJ1-5, with D unclear. This TCR came from a man aged 30 to 45 with Graves' hyperthyroidism that later progressed to Graves' ophthalmopathy. The CDR3 DNA reads TGTGCCAGCAGACCGCGCCCTAGCAATCAGCCCCAGCATTTT. Translation gives CASRPRPSNQPQHF.